These T cell receptor beta chains were read from a single sample in a study of blood T cell repertoires in COVID-19. Libraries were prepared by immunoSEQ multiplex PCR; TCRdb keeps only in-frame clonotypes and omits some of them. The sample lists 210,000 or so clones; about 91% were seen once. The sample was peripheral blood. Receptors originate from a man under 40 with acute or convalescent COVID-19. Each CDR3 is given with its conserved first and last residue. D genes are given only for firm matches. Expanded clones are given a class, and other clones once, few, many or no size at all.

size,J,D,V,CDR3,DNA
once,TRBJ1-4,NA,TRBV30,CAYQTAGGDNEKLFF,TGTGCCTATCAAACCGCGGGAGGGGATAATGAAAAACTGTTTTTT
NA,TRBJ2-5,TRBD1,TRBV29-1,CSVVAHGTGGSGTQYF,TGCAGCGTTGTGGCCCACGGGACAGGGGGCTCTGGGACCCAGTACTTC
NA,TRBJ2-2,TRBD1,TRBV30,CAWSGQGSGELFF,TGTGCCTGGTCGGGACAGGGGTCCGGGGAGCTGTTTTTT
once,TRBJ2-3,TRBD2,TRBV5-6,CASSLRSSGGSDTQYF,TGTGCCAGCAGCTTGAGGAGTAGCGGGGGCTCAGATACGCAGTATTTT
NA,TRBJ2-7,NA,TRBV5-1,CASSSYGSYEQYF,TGCGCCAGCAGCTCCTATGGTTCCTACGAGCAGTACTTC
NA,TRBJ2-5,TRBD2,TRBV19,CASRGLAEGETQYF,TGTGCCAGCCGCGGACTAGCGGAGGGAGAGACCCAGTACTTC
NA,TRBJ2-3,TRBD2,TRBV3-1/TRBV3-2,CASTGLASDTQYF,TGTGCCAGCACTGGACTAGCTTCCGATACGCAGTATTTT
NA,TRBJ2-7,TRBD1,TRBV9,CASSASYRGRVVYEQYF,TGTGCCAGCAGCGCATCCTACAGGGGGCGGGTTGTCTACGAGCAGTACTTC
NA,TRBJ2-5,TRBD2,TRBV28,CATNGRRGGYETQYF,TGTGCCACCAATGGCCGGCGGGGGGGATACGAGACCCAGTACTTC
NA,TRBJ2-4,TRBD1,TRBV28,CASVSAGTGGQNIQYF,TGTGCCAGCGTAAGTGCCGGGACAGGGGGTCAAAACATTCAGTACTTC
NA,TRBJ2-7,TRBD2,TRBV7-9,CASSLDSWAASGFSYEQYF,TGTGCCAGCAGCTTAGACTCTTGGGCGGCTAGCGGGTTTTCCTACGAGCAGTACTTC
NA,TRBJ2-3,NA,TRBV7-3,CASSLTGRAADTQYF,TGTGCCAGCAGCCTAACGGGGCGCGCGGCAGATACGCAGTATTTT
NA,TRBJ2-5,TRBD2,TRBV2,CASGGVLAGGETQYF,TGTGCCAGCGGGGGAGTACTAGCGGGAGGAGAGACCCAGTACTTC
NA,TRBJ2-1,NA,TRBV3-1/TRBV3-2,CASSQTYNEQFF,TGTGCCAGCAGCCAAACATACAATGAGCAGTTCTTC
NA,TRBJ2-1,TRBD1,TRBV23-1,CASRTEDREGTYNEQFF,TGCGCCAGCAGAACTGAAGACAGGGAAGGGACCTACAATGAGCAGTTCTTC
NA,TRBJ2-3,TRBD2,TRBV7-3,CASSLAGGPGNTQYF,TGTGCCAGCAGCTTAGCGGGGGGGCCAGGGAATACGCAGTATTTT
NA,TRBJ2-3,NA,TRBV6-4,CASSQIGGTGDTQYF,TGTGCCAGCAGTCAGATCGGGGGAACAGGAGATACGCAGTATTTT
NA,TRBJ1-1,NA,TRBV28,CASRNREARKIYTEAFF,TGTGCCAGCCGCAACCGGGAAGCTCGGAAAATTTACACTGAAGCTTTCTTT
NA,TRBJ2-6,TRBD1,TRBV27,CASSSGTGTGANVLTF,TGTGCCAGCTCATCCGGGACAGGGACCGGGGCCAACGTCCTGACTTTC
NA,TRBJ2-7,NA,TRBV5-1,CASRRIGTYEQYF,TGCGCCAGCAGGAGGATCGGGACCTACGAGCAGTACTTC
NA,TRBJ2-3,TRBD2,TRBV10-3,CAIRVTSGPTSRGTQYF,TGTGCCATCAGAGTCACTAGCGGACCCACTTCAAGAGGTACGCAGTATTTT
NA,TRBJ1-4,NA,TRBV28,CASSFGGGWEKLFF,TGTGCCAGCAGTTTCGGGGGGGGATGGGAAAAACTGTTTTTT
NA,TRBJ2-7,NA,TRBV21-1,CASSYPLDRTGENEQYF,TGTGCCAGCAGCTACCCTCTCGATCGGACAGGGGAAAACGAGCAGTACTTC
NA,TRBJ1-2,NA,TRBV28,CASSLGLLGGYTF,TGTGCCAGCAGCTTAGGGCTTCTGGGTGGCTACACCTTC
NA,TRBJ1-4,TRBD1,TRBV6-5,CASSYSSGGKLFF,TGTGCCAGCAGTTACTCTTCAGGGGGAAAACTGTTTTTT
NA,TRBJ2-3,TRBD2,TRBV7-3,CASSLSGGGAATQYF,TGTGCCAGCAGCTTAAGTGGCGGGGGGGCCGCTACGCAGTATTTT
NA,TRBJ1-2,NA,TRBV6-2/TRBV6-3,CASSVRGYGYTF,TGTGCCAGCAGTGTGCGGGGCTATGGCTACACCTTC
NA,TRBJ2-3,TRBD1,TRBV10-3,CAISVAGTDTDTQYF,TGTGCCATCAGTGTGGCAGGGACAGATACAGATACGCAGTATTTT
NA,TRBJ1-1,NA,TRBV19,CASMVAGNTEAFF,TGTGCCAGTATGGTGGCGGGGAACACTGAAGCTTTCTTT
NA,TRBJ2-3,TRBD2,TRBV7-3,CASSRTGTSGGRTDTQYF,TGTGCCAGCAGCCGAACCGGGACTAGCGGGGGTCGCACAGATACGCAGTATTTT
once,TRBJ2-1,NA,TRBV4-1,CASSQEPGVAYNEQFF,TGCGCCAGCAGCCAAGAGCCAGGGGTGGCGTACAATGAGCAGTTCTTC
NA,TRBJ2-2,NA,TRBV7-9,CASRPIGMNTGELFF,TGTGCCAGCAGACCGATCGGGATGAACACCGGGGAGCTGTTTTTT
NA,TRBJ1-1,TRBD1,TRBV6-5,CASRVTGGPEAFF,TGTGCCAGCAGAGTTACAGGGGGCCCTGAAGCTTTCTTT
NA,TRBJ2-1,TRBD2,TRBV10-3,CAISEGTSGRVNEQFF,TGTGCCATCAGTGAAGGGACTAGCGGGAGGGTAAATGAGCAGTTCTTC
NA,TRBJ1-1,NA,TRBV18,CASTTLPDSRPSAAFF,TGTGCCAGCACTACCCTTCCGGACAGTCGTCCCTCGGCAGCTTTCTTT
NA,TRBJ2-2,TRBD2,TRBV4-1,CASSRGLAGVANTGELFF,TGCGCCAGCAGCCGAGGACTAGCGGGAGTGGCGAACACCGGGGAGCTGTTTTTT
NA,TRBJ2-3,TRBD2,TRBV6-6,CASAGLAGDTQYF,TGTGCCAGCGCGGGACTAGCGGGGGATACGCAGTATTTT
NA,TRBJ2-5,NA,TRBV30,CAWSVLRGAGAETQYF,TGTGCCTGGAGTGTACTACGGGGAGCGGGTGCTGAGACCCAGTACTTC
NA,TRBJ1-1,NA,TRBV19,CASSWGRNTEAFF,TGTGCCAGTAGTTGGGGGCGCAACACTGAAGCTTTCTTT
NA,TRBJ2-5,NA,TRBV4-1,CASSHETIGETQYF,TGCGCCAGCAGCCATGAGACTATTGGAGAGACCCAGTACTTC
NA,TRBJ2-7,NA,TRBV11-2,CASSYGDLLEQYF,TGTGCCAGCAGCTACGGGGATCTACTCGAGCAGTACTTC
NA,TRBJ2-2,TRBD1,TRBV19,CASSDRGGGTGELFF,TGTGCCAGCAGCGACAGGGGCGGTGGCACCGGGGAGCTGTTTTTT
NA,TRBJ2-1,TRBD1,TRBV9,CASSATGTVSYNEQFF,TGTGCCAGCAGCGCCACCGGGACAGTCTCCTACAATGAGCAGTTCTTC
NA,TRBJ2-2,TRBD1,TRBV5-1,CASSPRDRGTAGELFF,TGCGCCAGCAGCCCCAGGGACAGGGGAACAGCCGGGGAGCTGTTTTTT
few,TRBJ1-1,NA,TRBV28,CASSRFGGGGTEAFF,TGTGCCAGCAGCCGCTTTGGGGGTGGAGGGACTGAAGCTTTCTTT